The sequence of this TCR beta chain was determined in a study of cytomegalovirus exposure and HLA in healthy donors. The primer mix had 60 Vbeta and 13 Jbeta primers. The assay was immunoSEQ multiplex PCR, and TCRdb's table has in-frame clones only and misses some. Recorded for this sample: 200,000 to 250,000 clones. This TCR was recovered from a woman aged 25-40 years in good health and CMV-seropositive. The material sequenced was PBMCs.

This CDR3 is CAMGALGNQPQHF. The CDR3 bases are TGTGCCATGGGGGCTCTGGGCAATCAGCCCCAGCATTTT. The chain has TRBV28 and TRBJ1-5; TRBD1 might be the D (6 bases). V was pared by 10 bases and J by 2 bases, with 12 bases between. CDR1 MDHEN and CDR2 SYDVKM come from the germline V gene. The CDR3 loop spans 13 amino acids.